This TCR beta chain was identified during a study of beta chain features in type 1 diabetes. It was via CD45RO/CCR7/CD25/CD127/CD95/CD27 that CD4+ naive, central memory, regulatory and stem cell-like memory cells were sorted. Regarding this clone: Its antigen remains unidentified.

Every isolated RNA sample was fully reverse transcribed, so sequencing captured expressed TCRB transcripts. The repertoire was sequenced with immunoSEQ multiplex PCR; TCRdb's copy has only in-frame clones and lacks some. In the table there are 20,000 to 25,000 clones, around 57% of which are singletons. V gave up 5 bases and J gave up 3 bases, with 10 bases separating them. Looked up from germline, CDR1 is MNHEY and CDR2 is SVGAGI. The CDR3 covers 13 residues. Findings of the study overall: The study found moderately but significantly shorter TCRB CDR3s in all four CD4+ subsets of Type 1 diabetes patients.

The receptor comes from a man aged 18 to 29 with type 1 diabetes. The chain is built from TRBV6-5 and TRBJ1-1; maybe TRBD1 (5 bases). Sequenced sample: stem cell memory CD4+ T cells from blood. CDR3 residues: CASSKTAYTEAFF. DNA for the CDR3: TGTGCCAGCAGTAAGACAGCTTACACTGAAGCTTTCTTT.